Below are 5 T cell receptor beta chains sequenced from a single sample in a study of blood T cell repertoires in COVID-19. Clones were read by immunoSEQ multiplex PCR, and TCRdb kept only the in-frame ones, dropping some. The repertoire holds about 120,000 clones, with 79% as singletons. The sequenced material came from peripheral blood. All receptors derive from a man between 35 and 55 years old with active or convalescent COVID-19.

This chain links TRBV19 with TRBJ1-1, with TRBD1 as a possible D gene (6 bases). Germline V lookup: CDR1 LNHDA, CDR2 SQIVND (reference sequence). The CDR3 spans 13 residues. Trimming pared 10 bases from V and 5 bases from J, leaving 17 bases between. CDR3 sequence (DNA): TGTGCCACTAGGAGGGGGGGGCTAACTGAAGCTTTCTTT. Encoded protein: CATRRGGLTEAFF. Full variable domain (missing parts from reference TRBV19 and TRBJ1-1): DGGITQSPKYLFRKEGQNVTLSCEQNLNHDAMYWYRQDPGQGLRLIYYSQIVNDFQKGDIAEGYSVSREKKESFPLTVTSAQKNPTAFYLCATRRGGLTEAFFGQGTRLTVV.

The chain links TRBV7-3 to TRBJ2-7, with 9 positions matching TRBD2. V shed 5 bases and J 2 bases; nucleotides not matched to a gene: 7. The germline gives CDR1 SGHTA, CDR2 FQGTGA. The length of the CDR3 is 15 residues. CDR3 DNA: TGTGCCAGCAGCGTGGGTAGCGGGGGCCCCTACGAGCAGTACTTC. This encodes CASSVGSGGPYEQYF.

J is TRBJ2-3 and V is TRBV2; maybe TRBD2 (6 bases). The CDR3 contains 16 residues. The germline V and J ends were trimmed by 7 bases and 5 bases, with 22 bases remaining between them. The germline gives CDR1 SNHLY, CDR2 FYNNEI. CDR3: CASNKLGLRGQDTQYF. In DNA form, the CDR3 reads TGTGCCAGCAATAAATTGGGACTCAGAGGGCAAGATACGCAGTATTTT.

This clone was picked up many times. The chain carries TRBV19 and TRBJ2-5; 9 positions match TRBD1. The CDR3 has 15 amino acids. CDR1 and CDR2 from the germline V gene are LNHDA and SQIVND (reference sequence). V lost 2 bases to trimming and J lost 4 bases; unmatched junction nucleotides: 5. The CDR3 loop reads CASSIYVQGAETQYF. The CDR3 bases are TGTGCCAGTAGTATATACGTACAGGGGGCAGAGACCCAGTACTTC. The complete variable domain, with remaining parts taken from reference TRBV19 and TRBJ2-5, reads DGGITQSPKYLFRKEGQNVTLSCEQNLNHDAMYWYRQDPGQGLRLIYYSQIVNDFQKGDIAEGYSVSREKKESFPLTVTSAQKNPTAFYLCASSIYVQGAETQYFGPGTRLLVL.

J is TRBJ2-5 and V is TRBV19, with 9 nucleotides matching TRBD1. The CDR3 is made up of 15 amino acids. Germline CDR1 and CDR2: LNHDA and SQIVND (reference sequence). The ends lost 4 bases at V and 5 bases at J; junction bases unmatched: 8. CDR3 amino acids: CASSRAGTGQETQYF. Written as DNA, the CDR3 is TGTGCCAGTAGTAGGGCCGGGACAGGGCAGGAGACCCAGTACTTC.